This passage covers 22 T cell receptor beta chains from one sample sequenced in a study of shared clonotypes between healthy human individuals. Repertoires were generated with immunoSEQ multiplex PCR, while TCRdb's copy carries only in-frame clones and drops some. The sample shows some 1,100,000 clones, approximately 78% of them seen only once. The sample taken for sequencing was memory CD4+ T cells from PBMCs. The subset: CD45RA-negative fraction. These TCRs come from a man aged 18-30 years in good health. Some clones in this sample may be carry-over from other donors' samples.

The CDR3 DNA reads as TGTGCCAGCAGTGCGGCCGGGACAGGGATGTACGAGCAGTACTTC. Residues: CASSAAGTGMYEQYF. The chain joins TRBV2 to TRBJ2-7; 9 nucleotides align to TRBD1. This CDR3 has 15 residues. Germline V gene data show CDR1 as SNHLY and CDR2 as FYNNEI. V lost 4 bases and J lost 4; bases outside the gene matches: 8. The full variable domain, completed using reference TRBV2 and TRBJ2-7, is EPEVTQTPSHQVTQMGQEVILRCVPISNHLYFYWYRQILGQKVEFLVSFYNNEISEKSEIFDDQFSVERPDGSNFTLKIRSTKLEDSAMYFCASSAAGTGMYEQYFGPGTRLTVT.

Concerning this clone itself: This sample also contains other DNA sequences that code for the same CDR3. The chain recombines TRBV5-1 with TRBJ2-2; D not certain. CDR1 and CDR2 (germline): SGHRS, YFSETQ. This CDR3 has 14 amino acids. Trimming cost V 5 bases and J 0 bases, with 8 bases left between them. The CDR3 DNA follows: TGCGCCAGCAGACTAATCGCGAACACCGGGGAGCTGTTTTTT. Encoded protein: CASRLIANTGELFF.

The count of this clone is one. This rearrangement joins TRBV6-5 to TRBJ1-1, with D hard to call. The CDR3 contains 16 residues. Trimming cost V 2 bases and J 4 bases, with 17 bases left between them. The germline V gene encodes CDR1 MNHEY and CDR2 SVGAGI. DNA of the CDR3: TGTGCCAGCAGTTACAGGGTGGGCCTCGGGTTCACTGAAGCTTTCTTT. This codes for CASSYRVGLGFTEAFF.

The chain combines TRBV27 with TRBJ2-7; a weak D match, TRBD2 (7 bases). Germline V gene lookup returns CDR1 MNHEY and CDR2 SMNVEV (reference sequence). The CDR3 loop spans 16 amino acids. Trimming cost V 6 bases and J 4 bases, with 22 bases left between them. For the CDR3, the DNA is TGTGCCAGCAGGCAACCCCTTGGGCGGGGGCAATACGAGCAGTACTTC. It yields the protein CASRQPLGRGQYEQYF.

Comment on this clone: In the same sample, other DNA sequences code for this CDR3. The gene calls are TRBV5-4 and TRBJ2-5, with 7 bases matching TRBD1. The CDR3 totals 15 residues. Germline assignment: CDR1 SGHNT and CDR2 YYREEE (reference sequence). J was trimmed by 1 base and V by 1 base; bases with no gene match: 4. The CDR3 loop is CASSLLAGGQETQYF. CDR3 bases: TGTGCCAGCAGCTTGCTGGCAGGGGGCCAAGAGACCCAGTACTTC.

This chain connects TRBV9 to TRBJ2-3; maybe TRBD2 (6 bases). Germline V gene data show CDR1 as SGDLS and CDR2 as YYNGEE. The CDR3 is 15 amino acids. V shed 3 bases and J shed 4 bases, with 15 bases lying between them. As DNA, the CDR3 is TGTGCCAGCAGCGCCACCACGTGGGGGGCAGATACGCAGTATTTT. This codes for CASSATTWGADTQYF.

This clone came up once. This sequence joins TRBV7-8 and TRBJ2-7; D tentatively reads TRBD1 or TRBD2 (5 bases each). The CDR3 covers 14 residues. The V end was cut by 5 bases, the J end by 3 bases, with 14 bases between. Germline V gene sequence: CDR1 SGHVS, CDR2 FQNEAQ. The CDR3 loop is CASSRGRVIYEQYF. The CDR3 DNA follows: TGTGCCAGCAGCAGGGGACGGGTAATCTACGAGCAGTACTTC.

CDR3 sequence reads: CASSSNPGQGFEQFF. The CDR3 DNA is TGTGCCAGCAGCTCTAATCCGGGACAGGGGTTTGAGCAGTTCTTC. The chain carries TRBV7-2 and TRBJ2-1, with 10 nucleotides matching TRBD1. Germline values: CDR1 SGHTA, CDR2 FQGNSA. The CDR3 has 15 amino acids. V lost 4 bases and J lost 9; bases outside the gene matches: 9.

CDR3 sequence reads: CASSQDRGAYEQYF. CDR3 nucleotides: TGCGCCAGCAGCCAAGATAGAGGAGCCTACGAGCAGTACTTC. The chain combines TRBV4-1 with TRBJ2-7; no reliable D call. This CDR3 region has 14 residues. The V gene's germline CDR1 is MGHRA and CDR2 YSYEKL. V was shortened by 0 bases and J by 2 bases, with 8 bases between the two germline ends.

The CDR3 DNA is TGTGCCAGCAGCCCCGACACACAACGATCCTACGAGCAGTACTTC. Its translation: CASSPDTQRSYEQYF. V usage is TRBV7-7 and J usage is TRBJ2-7, with D unclear. CDR3 length: 15 amino acids. Per germline, CDR1 SSHAT and CDR2 FNYEAQ (reference sequence). V dropped 5 bases and J dropped 1 base, with 15 bases sitting between them.

CDR3 coding DNA: TGTGCCAGTAGTATAGTACCCTCGGGTGGCTACACCTTC. Its translation is CASSIVPSGGYTF. The chain combines TRBV19 with TRBJ1-2; D is unresolved. V was clipped by 1 base and J by 7 bases, with 10 bases between them. The CDR3 contains 13 residues. CDR1 is LNHDA, CDR2 SQIVND, per germline (reference sequence).

This chain uses TRBV5-5 with TRBJ1-3; 8 positions agree with TRBD1. Germline CDR1 and CDR2: SGHKS and YYEKEE (reference sequence). This CDR3 is 16 amino acids long. V was clipped by 2 bases and J by 3 bases; unmatched bases: 7. CDR3 sequence: CASSFQDRVGGNTIYF. CDR3 coding DNA: TGTGCCAGCAGCTTCCAGGACAGGGTCGGTGGAAACACCATATATTTT.

The rearrangement uses TRBV27 and TRBJ2-6; TRBD1 might be the D (5 bases). The germline gives CDR1 MNHEY, CDR2 SMNVEV (reference sequence). The CDR3 has 15 amino acids. V was pared by 3 bases and J by 3 bases, with 9 bases between. The CDR3 loop is CASSFRGGGANVLTF. Written as DNA, the CDR3 is TGTGCCAGCAGTTTTAGGGGCGGTGGGGCCAACGTCCTGACTTTC.

The gene calls are TRBV29-1 and TRBJ2-5; D gene uncertain. This CDR3 region has 12 residues. V dropped 8 bases and J dropped 9 bases, with 19 bases sitting between them. The germline V gene encodes CDR1 SQVTM and CDR2 ANQGSEA. CDR3 coding DNA: TGCAGCTTTAATGGTGGGCCATGGTCCCAGTACTTC. Its protein product is CSFNGGPWSQYF.

This chain connects TRBV7-9 to TRBJ2-2; TRBD1 agrees at 7 bases. The CDR3 is 16 residues long. The germline V gene has CDR1 SEHNR and CDR2 FQNEAQ (reference sequence). The trim removed 5 bases at V and 4 bases at J, leaving 10 bases unmatched. CDR3 residues: CASSRRRQGPTGELFF. The CDR3 coding sequence is TGTGCCAGCAGCCGACGACGACAGGGCCCCACCGGGGAGCTGTTTTTT.

This clone was seen a few times. The rearrangement joins TRBV2 to TRBJ2-3; 7 bases map to TRBD1. V shed 6 bases, J shed 2 bases, and the junction held 5 bases outside the gene matches. Germline V gives CDR1 SNHLY, CDR2 FYNNEI. This CDR3 has 14 residues. CDR3 DNA: TGTGCCAGCAGGGGGGACAGACACACAGATACGCAGTATTTT. It translates to CASRGDRHTDTQYF.

The CDR3 DNA reads TGTGCCAGCGGGGGCGGGAGGGCCCCTGGGGCCAACGTCCTGACTTTC. The encoded protein is CASGGGRAPGANVLTF. V usage is TRBV27 and J usage is TRBJ2-6; 9 bases are a match to TRBD2. Germline trimming cut 8 bases from V and 2 bases from J; bases unmatched to any gene: 7. The CDR3 spans 16 residues. Germline CDR1 reads MNHEY; CDR2 reads SMNVEV (reference sequence).

The rearrangement links TRBV28 to TRBJ1-5, with D unresolved. CDR3 length: 15 residues. V was pared by 7 bases and J by 5 bases, with 18 bases between. Germline V gene data show CDR1 as MDHEN and CDR2 as SYDVKM. The CDR3: CASTDGPAYYQPQHF. The CDR3 DNA is TGTGCCAGCACGGACGGTCCCGCTTATTATCAGCCCCAGCATTTT.

This clone was detected once. V gene TRBV19 combines with J gene TRBJ1-1; D is undetermined. In germline, CDR1 is LNHDA, CDR2 SQIVND (reference sequence). Trimming cost V 7 bases and J 3 bases, with 12 bases left between them. The CDR3 length is 13 residues. The CDR3 DNA reads as TGTGCCAGTATTGTTTTGCGGCACACTGAAGCTTTCTTT. Translated, it gives CASIVLRHTEAFF. Supplemented by reference TRBV19 and TRBJ1-1, the full variable domain reads DGGITQSPKYLFRKEGQNVTLSCEQNLNHDAMYWYRQDPGQGLRLIYYSQIVNDFQKGDIAEGYSVSREKKESFPLTVTSAQKNPTAFYLCASIVLRHTEAFFGQGTRLTVV.

The J gene is TRBJ1-5, the V gene TRBV28, with D possibly matching TRBD1 (6 bases). The CDR3 is 17 amino acids. Germline lookup yields CDR1 MDHEN and CDR2 SYDVKM. The V end was cut by 5 bases, the J end by 6 bases, with 23 bases between. CDR3 sequence: CASSPRRRDNDIQPQHF. Written as DNA, the CDR3 is TGTGCCAGCAGTCCGAGACGCCGGGACAATGACATTCAGCCCCAGCATTTT. Variable domain in full (rest from reference TRBV28 and TRBJ1-5): DVKVTQSSRYLVKRTGEKVFLECVQDMDHENMFWYRQDPGLGLRLIYFSYDVKMKEKGDIPEGYSVSREKKERFSLILESASTNQTSMYLCASSPRRRDNDIQPQHFGDGTRLSIL.

The CDR3 DNA reads as TGTGCCAGCAGCCGGACAGGGGGACAGGATCAGCCCCAGCATTTT. Translation: CASSRTGGQDQPQHF. The V gene is TRBV7-9, the J gene TRBJ1-5; 10 bases agree with TRBD1. V was pared by 5 bases and J by 5 bases, with 6 bases of the junction left unmatched. From germline, CDR1 is SEHNR and CDR2 FQNEAQ (reference sequence). The CDR3 extends over 15 amino acids.

This sequence joins TRBV28 and TRBJ2-7; 8 bases fit TRBD2. This CDR3 has 14 residues. The trim removed 8 bases at V and 2 bases at J, leaving 8 bases unmatched. CDR1 and CDR2 (germline): MDHEN, SYDVKM. This CDR3 is CASHDSGTAYEQYF. The CDR3 DNA reads as TGTGCCAGCCATGATAGCGGGACGGCCTACGAGCAGTACTTC.